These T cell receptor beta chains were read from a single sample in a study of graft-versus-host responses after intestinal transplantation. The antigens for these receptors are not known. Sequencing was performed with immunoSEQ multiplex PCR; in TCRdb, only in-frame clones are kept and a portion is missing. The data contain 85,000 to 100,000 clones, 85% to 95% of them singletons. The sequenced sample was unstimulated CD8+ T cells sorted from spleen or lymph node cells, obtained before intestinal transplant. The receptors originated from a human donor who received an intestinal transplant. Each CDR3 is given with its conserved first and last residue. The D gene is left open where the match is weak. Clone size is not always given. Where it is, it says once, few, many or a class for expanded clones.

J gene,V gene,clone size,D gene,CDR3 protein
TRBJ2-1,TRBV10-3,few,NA,CATRDSHYNEQFF
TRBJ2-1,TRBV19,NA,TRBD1,CASSMGTGDEQFF
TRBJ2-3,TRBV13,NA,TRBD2,CASSALGPSGLAGITDTQYF
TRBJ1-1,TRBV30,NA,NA,CAWNGVNTEAFF
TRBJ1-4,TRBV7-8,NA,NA,CASSLGWGATNEKLFF
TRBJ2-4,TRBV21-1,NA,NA,CASSKARREDKNIQYF
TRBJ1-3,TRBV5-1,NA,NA,CASPKEQRSLRDKGLKNTIYF
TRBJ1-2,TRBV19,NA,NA,CASSIVGDNYGYTF
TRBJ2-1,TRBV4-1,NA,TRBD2,CASSPLAGGHEQFF
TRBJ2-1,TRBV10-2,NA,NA,CASSQRASYNEQFF
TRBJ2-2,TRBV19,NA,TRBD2,CASRQHLAGGQKATGELFF
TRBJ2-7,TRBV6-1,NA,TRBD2,CASSVPVGTSSYEQYF
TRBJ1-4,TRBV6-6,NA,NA,CASQGRTNEKLFF
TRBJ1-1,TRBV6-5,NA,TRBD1,CASSVRGRGTEAFF
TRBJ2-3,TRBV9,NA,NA,CASSVAGTPSTDTQYF
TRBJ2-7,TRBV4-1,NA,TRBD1,CASSQDKAGGYEQYF
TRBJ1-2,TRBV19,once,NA,CASSIDDTSNYGYTF
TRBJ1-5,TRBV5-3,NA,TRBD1,CARSLGTGSNQPQHF
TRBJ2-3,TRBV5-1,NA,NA,CASSGLFSTDTQYF
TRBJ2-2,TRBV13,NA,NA,CASSLDSQGSGELFF
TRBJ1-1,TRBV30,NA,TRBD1,CAWSPTGDTEAFF
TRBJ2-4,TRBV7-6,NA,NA,CASSLVEGSGIQYF
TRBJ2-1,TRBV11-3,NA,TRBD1,CASSSRQGPSNEQFF
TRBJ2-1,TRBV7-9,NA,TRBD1,CASSRMDRGLEQFF
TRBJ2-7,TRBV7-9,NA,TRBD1,CASSQWDRPTEQYF
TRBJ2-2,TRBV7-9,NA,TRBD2,CASSSPRGSGGPETGELFF
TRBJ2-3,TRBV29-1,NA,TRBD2,CSVGTSGGRTDTQYF
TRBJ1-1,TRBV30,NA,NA,CAWSRGGDTEAFF
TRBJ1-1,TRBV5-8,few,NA,CASTHLVGGVSEAFF
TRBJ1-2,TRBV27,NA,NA,CATHGGTGYTF
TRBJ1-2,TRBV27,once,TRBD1,CASSPGTGYGYTF
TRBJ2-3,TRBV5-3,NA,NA,CARSLVGASTDTQYF